The next 20 T cell receptor beta chains were all read from a single sample in a study of blood T cell repertoires in COVID-19. The table came from immunoSEQ multiplex PCR; TCRdb's copy has only in-frame clones and leaves some out. The repertoire holds about 160,000 clones, with 85% as singletons. The sample comprised peripheral blood. All receptors come from a woman aged 45-65 years with COVID-19, enrolled during active disease.

This clone turned up a few times. V usage is TRBV30 and J usage is TRBJ1-5; 9 bases fit TRBD1. Trimming removed 4 bases from V and 1 base from J; junction bases left unmatched: 5. The CDR3 sequence is 15 residues long. The germline CDR1 and CDR2 sequences are GTSNPN and SVGIG (reference sequence). In DNA form, the CDR3 reads TGTGCCTGGAACACAGGGGGCGTAAGCAATCAGCCCCAGCATTTT. Amino acids: CAWNTGGVSNQPQHF.

The chain recombines TRBV7-9 with TRBJ1-1, with D hard to call. The CDR3 is made up of 14 amino acids. V lost 2 bases and J 3 bases, leaving 10 bases between the germline ends. Germline V CDR1 and CDR2: SEHNR, FQNEAQ (reference sequence). DNA of the CDR3: TGTGCCAGCAGCTTATGGGCAGTGGACACTGAAGCTTTCTTT. It specifies CASSLWAVDTEAFF.

This clone was counted between two and nine times. This chain joins TRBV7-9 and TRBJ2-7; D unresolved. This CDR3 has 11 amino acids. Germline CDR1 is SEHNR and CDR2 is FQNEAQ (reference sequence). The germline V and J ends were trimmed by 5 bases and 1 base, with 3 bases remaining between them. CDR3 region: CASSRSYEQYF. The CDR3, as DNA: TGTGCCAGCAGCCGGTCCTACGAGCAGTACTTC. Drawing the rest from reference TRBV7-9 and TRBJ2-7, the complete variable domain is DTGVSQNPRHKITKRGQNVTFRCDPISEHNRLYWYRQTLGQGPEFLTYFQNEAQLEKSRLLSDRFSAERPKGSFSTLEIQRTEQGDSAMYLCASSRSYEQYFGPGTRLTVT.

The chain recombines TRBV19 with TRBJ1-2; the D is unclear. CDR3 size: 13 residues. Between the trimmed V and J ends, which lost 3 bases and 1 base, there was a span of 6 bases. The germline V gene encodes CDR1 LNHDA and CDR2 SQIVND (reference sequence). The CDR3 DNA reads as TGTGCCAGTAGTATTTCGGGTAACTATGGCTACACCTTC. Translation gives CASSISGNYGYTF. The whole variable domain, filled in from reference TRBV19 and TRBJ1-2, reads DGGITQSPKYLFRKEGQNVTLSCEQNLNHDAMYWYRQDPGQGLRLIYYSQIVNDFQKGDIAEGYSVSREKKESFPLTVTSAQKNPTAFYLCASSISGNYGYTFGSGTRLTVV.

The chain recombines TRBV4-2 with TRBJ2-3; possible D gene TRBD2, 6 bases. Trimming took off 3 bases at V and 1 base at J, with 11 bases between the two ends. CDR1 is LGHNA and CDR2 is YNFKEQ in the germline V gene. This CDR3 is 15 amino acids long. Here the CDR3 reads CASSQASDRTDTQYF. CDR3 DNA: TGTGCCAGCAGCCAGGCTAGCGACCGCACAGATACGCAGTATTTT.

This clone was picked up one time. The J gene is TRBJ2-5, the V gene TRBV6-5; D remains ambiguous. CDR1 MNHEY and CDR2 SVGAGI come from the germline V gene. The germline V and J ends were trimmed by 6 bases and 5 bases, with 16 bases remaining between them. CDR3 length: 14 residues. The CDR3 region has the DNA TGTGCCAGCAGGGTCCAACTTGCGCTGGAGACCCAGTACTTC. It is translated as CASRVQLALETQYF.

Details on this clone: Other DNA sequences of this sample code for an identical CDR3. V gene TRBV2 combines with J gene TRBJ2-3; D is perhaps TRBD1 (6 bases). The germline V gene encodes CDR1 SNHLY and CDR2 FYNNEI. Deletions cut 3 bases from V and 2 bases from J, with 6 bases between. The CDR3 runs to 13 residues. The DNA for the CDR3 is TGTGCCAGCAGTGAGGGGGCCACAGATACGCAGTATTTT. Translation gives CASSEGATDTQYF.

This clone was picked up one time. V and J are TRBV5-4 and TRBJ1-2; tentatively, D is TRBD1 (6 bases). Germline-derived CDR1 and CDR2 are SGHNT and YYREEE (reference sequence). The CDR3 extends over 12 amino acids. With 0 bases removed from V and 7 bases from J, the gap between germline ends came to 7 bases. The CDR3 coding sequence is TGTGCCAGCAGCTTGGAAGGGGGTGGCTACACCTTC. Amino acid sequence: CASSLEGGGYTF.

The chain uses TRBV3-1 (or the pseudogene TRBV3-2) and TRBJ1-2; D gene uncertain. The CDR3 totals 13 residues. The germline V and J ends were trimmed by 0 bases and 6 bases, with 8 bases remaining between them. The germline V gene encodes CDR1 LGHDT and CDR2 YNNKEL (reference sequence). CDR3 sequence (DNA): TGTGCCAGCAGCCAAGACGGAGGACATGGCTACACCTTC. This translates into CASSQDGGHGYTF.

This clone occurred a few times. The chain couples TRBV29-1 to TRBJ1-1; TRBD1 is a possible D gene (6 bases). The CDR3 has 13 amino acids. Trimming cost V 4 bases and J 5 bases, with 14 bases left between them. The germline CDR1 and CDR2 sequences are SQVTM and ANQGSEA. For the CDR3, the DNA is TGCAGCGTTGCAGAAGGGGGGGGGACTGAAGCTTTCTTT. Its translation: CSVAEGGGTEAFF.

The J gene is TRBJ1-6, the V gene TRBV12-5; 11 bases line up with TRBD1. From germline, CDR1 is LGHNT and CDR2 FRNRAP. The length of the CDR3 is 16 residues. Losses at the gene ends were 2 bases for V and 9 bases for J; bases not matched to a gene: 6. The CDR3 sequence: CASGLLVGQGGSPLHF. The CDR3 coding sequence is TGTGCTAGTGGTTTGTTGGTGGGACAGGGGGGTTCACCCCTCCACTTT.

The rearrangement links TRBV6-1 to TRBJ1-2; 8 nucleotides match TRBD1. Germline CDR1 and CDR2: MNHNS and SASEGT. The CDR3 runs 15 residues. The ends lost 3 bases at V and 5 bases at J; junction bases unmatched: 8. This chain's CDR3 is CASSDPLTGDYGYTF. The CDR3 DNA reads as TGTGCCAGCAGTGACCCGCTGACAGGGGATTATGGCTACACCTTC.

The chain recombines TRBV7-2 with TRBJ2-6; 7 nucleotides agree with TRBD1. Germline CDR1 reads SGHTA; CDR2 reads FQGNSA. The trim removed 6 bases at V and 0 bases at J, leaving 5 bases unmatched. The CDR3 sequence is 16 residues long. The chain's CDR3 is CASRWTGFSGANVLTF. The CDR3 nucleotides read TGTGCCAGCAGATGGACAGGTTTCTCTGGGGCCAACGTCCTGACTTTC.

This chain uses TRBV5-1 with TRBJ2-5; D is perhaps TRBD2 (5 bases). CDR3 length equals 14 residues. The ends were cut back, 4 bases at V and 5 bases at J, with 15 bases in the middle. Germline-derived CDR1 and CDR2 are SGHRS and YFSETQ. The CDR3 spells CASSPRLSGETQYF. CDR3 nucleotides: TGCGCCAGCAGCCCCAGACTATCTGGGGAGACCCAGTACTTC.

This chain uses TRBV28 with TRBJ2-1; tentative D call: TRBD1 (5 bases). Germline lookup yields CDR1 MDHEN and CDR2 SYDVKM. This CDR3 spans 15 amino acids. V lost 1 base and J lost 0, with 7 bases in between. The CDR3 is CASSLLGDSYNEQFF. In nucleotides, the CDR3 is TGTGCCAGCAGTTTATTAGGGGACTCCTACAATGAGCAGTTCTTC. Combining the CDR3 with reference TRBV28 and TRBJ2-1 gives the whole variable domain DVKVTQSSRYLVKRTGEKVFLECVQDMDHENMFWYRQDPGLGLRLIYFSYDVKMKEKGDIPEGYSVSREKKERFSLILESASTNQTSMYLCASSLLGDSYNEQFFGPGTRLTVL.

The sample holds one count of this clone. The chain uses TRBV4-3 and TRBJ2-2, with 8 bases that match TRBD1. The CDR3 sequence is 16 residues long. Trimming removed 5 bases from V and 6 bases from J; junction bases left unmatched: 11. Germline V gene data show CDR1 as LGHNA and CDR2 as YSLEER. CDR3: CASSTGGPVIAGELFF. The CDR3 DNA reads TGCGCCAGCAGCACAGGGGGGCCGGTTATCGCCGGGGAGCTGTTTTTT.

The V call is TRBV28, the J call TRBJ1-3; tentative D call: TRBD1 (5 bases). The CDR3 runs 14 residues. Germline loops: CDR1 MDHEN, CDR2 SYDVKM. V lost 8 bases and J lost 8, with 19 bases in between. As DNA, the CDR3 is TGTGCCAGCCACCAGAGGGGCGGGGGGGACACCATATATTTT. Its translation: CASHQRGGGDTIYF. The full variable domain, its missing parts supplied by reference TRBV28 and TRBJ1-3, is DVKVTQSSRYLVKRTGEKVFLECVQDMDHENMFWYRQDPGLGLRLIYFSYDVKMKEKGDIPEGYSVSREKKERFSLILESASTNQTSMYLCASHQRGGGDTIYFGEGSWLTVV.

Only a few counts were recorded for this clone. This chain uses TRBV10-2 with TRBJ2-7, with D unclear. V lost 5 bases and J lost 3, with 11 bases in between. The length of the CDR3 is 13 residues. Germline-derived CDR1 and CDR2 are WSHSY and SAAADI. The CDR3 DNA follows: TGCGCCAGCAGTAGGCAGGATTTCTACGAGCAGTACTTC. Its protein is CASSRQDFYEQYF.

The CDR3 loop reads CASLNWTVTDTQYF. DNA for the CDR3: TGTGCCAGCTTGAACTGGACTGTCACAGATACGCAGTATTTT. The chain joins TRBV2 to TRBJ2-3; D may be TRBD2 (5 bases). This CDR3 contains 14 residues. CDR1 and CDR2 from the germline V gene are SNHLY and FYNNEI. V was cut by 8 bases and J by 2 bases, with 14 bases left in between. Full variable domain (rest looked up from reference TRBV2 and TRBJ2-3): EPEVTQTPSHQVTQMGQEVILRCVPISNHLYFYWYRQILGQKVEFLVSFYNNEISEKSEIFDDQFSVERPDGSNFTLKIRSTKLEDSAMYFCASLNWTVTDTQYFGPGTRLTVL.

V usage is TRBV11-2 and J usage is TRBJ2-1; the D gene is possibly TRBD2 (5 bases). The V gene lost 5 bases and the J gene lost 2 bases, with 13 bases spanning the gap. CDR1 is SGHAT and CDR2 is FQNNGV in the germline V gene. This CDR3 is built from 15 residues. The DNA of the CDR3 is TGTGCCAGCAGCCTGGCGAGCGGAACCTACAATGAGCAGTTCTTC. Translated, it gives CASSLASGTYNEQFF.